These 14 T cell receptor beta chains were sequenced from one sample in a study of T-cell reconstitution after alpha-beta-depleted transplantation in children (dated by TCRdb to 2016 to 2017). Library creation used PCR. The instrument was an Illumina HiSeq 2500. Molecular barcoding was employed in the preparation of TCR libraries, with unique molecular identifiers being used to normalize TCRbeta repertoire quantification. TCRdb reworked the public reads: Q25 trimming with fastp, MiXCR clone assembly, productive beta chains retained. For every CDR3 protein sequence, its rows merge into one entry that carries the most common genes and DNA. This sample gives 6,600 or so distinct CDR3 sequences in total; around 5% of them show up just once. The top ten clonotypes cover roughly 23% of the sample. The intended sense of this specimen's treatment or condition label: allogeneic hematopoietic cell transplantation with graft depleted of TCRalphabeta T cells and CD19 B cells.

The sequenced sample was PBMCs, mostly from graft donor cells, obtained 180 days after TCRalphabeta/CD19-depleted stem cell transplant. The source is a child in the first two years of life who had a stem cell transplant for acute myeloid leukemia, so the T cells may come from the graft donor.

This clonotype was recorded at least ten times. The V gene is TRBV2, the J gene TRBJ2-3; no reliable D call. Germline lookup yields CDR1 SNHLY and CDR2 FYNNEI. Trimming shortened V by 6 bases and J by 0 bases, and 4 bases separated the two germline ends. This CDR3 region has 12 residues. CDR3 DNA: TGTGCCAGCAGGACTAGCACAGATACGCAGTATTTT. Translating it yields CASRTSTDTQYF.

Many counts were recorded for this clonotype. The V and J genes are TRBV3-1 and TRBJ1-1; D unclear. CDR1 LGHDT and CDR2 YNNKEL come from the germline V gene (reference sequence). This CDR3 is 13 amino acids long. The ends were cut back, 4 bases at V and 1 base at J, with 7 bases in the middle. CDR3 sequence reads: CASSRAWNTEAFF. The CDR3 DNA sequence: TGTGCCAGCAGCCGCGCGTGGAACACTGAAGCTTTCTTT. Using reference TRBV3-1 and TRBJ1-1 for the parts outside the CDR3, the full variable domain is DTAVSQTPKYLVTQMGNDKSIKCEQNLGHDTMYWYKQDSKKFLKIMFSYNNKELIINETVPNRFSPKSPDKAHLNLHINSLELGDSAVYFCASSRAWNTEAFFGQGTRLTVV.

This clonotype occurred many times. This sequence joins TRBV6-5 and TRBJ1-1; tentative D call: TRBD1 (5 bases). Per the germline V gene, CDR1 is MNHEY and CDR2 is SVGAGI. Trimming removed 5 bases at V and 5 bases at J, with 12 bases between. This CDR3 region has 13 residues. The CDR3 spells CASSRTFRTEAFF. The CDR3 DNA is TGTGCCAGCAGTAGGACATTCAGAACTGAAGCTTTCTTT.

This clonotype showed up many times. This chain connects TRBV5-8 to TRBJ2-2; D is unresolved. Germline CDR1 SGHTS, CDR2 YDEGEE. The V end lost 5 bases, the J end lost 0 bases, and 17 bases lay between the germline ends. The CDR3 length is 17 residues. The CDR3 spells CASRTELSSSNTGELFF. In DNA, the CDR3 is TGTGCCAGCAGAACGGAATTGTCCAGTTCGAACACCGGGGAGCTGTTTTTT.

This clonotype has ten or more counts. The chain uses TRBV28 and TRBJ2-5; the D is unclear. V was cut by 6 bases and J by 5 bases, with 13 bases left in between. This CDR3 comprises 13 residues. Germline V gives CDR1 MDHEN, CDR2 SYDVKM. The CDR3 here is CASSFWSEETQYF. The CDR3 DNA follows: TGTGCCAGCAGCTTTTGGTCCGAGGAGACCCAGTACTTC.

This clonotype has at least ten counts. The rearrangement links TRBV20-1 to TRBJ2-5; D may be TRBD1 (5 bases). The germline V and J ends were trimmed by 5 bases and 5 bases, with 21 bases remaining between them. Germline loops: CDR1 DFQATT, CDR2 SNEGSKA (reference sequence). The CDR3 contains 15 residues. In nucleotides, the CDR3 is TGCAGTGCTGGCCTCGGAGCAGGGATAAGGGAGACCCAGTACTTC. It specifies CSAGLGAGIRETQYF.

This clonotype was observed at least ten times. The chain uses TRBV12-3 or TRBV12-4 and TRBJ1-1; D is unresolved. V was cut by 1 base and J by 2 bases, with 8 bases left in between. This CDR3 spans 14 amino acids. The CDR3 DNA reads TGTGCCAGCAGTTTAGGGAGCAAAAACACTGAAGCTTTCTTT. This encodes CASSLGSKNTEAFF.

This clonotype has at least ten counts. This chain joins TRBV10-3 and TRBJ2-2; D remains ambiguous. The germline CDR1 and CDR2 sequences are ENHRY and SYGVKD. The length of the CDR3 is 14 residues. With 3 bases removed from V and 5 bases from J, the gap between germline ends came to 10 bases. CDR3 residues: CAISDRTRTGELFF. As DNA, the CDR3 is TGTGCCATCAGTGATCGGACGAGGACCGGGGAGCTGTTTTTT.

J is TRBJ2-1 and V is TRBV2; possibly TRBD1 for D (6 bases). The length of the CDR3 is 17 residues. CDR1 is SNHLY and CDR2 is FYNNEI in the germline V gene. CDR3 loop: CTFSRLGAMDPTGEQFF. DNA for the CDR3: TGTACCTTCAGCCGATTGGGGGCTATGGACCCGACAGGCGAGCAGTTCTTC.

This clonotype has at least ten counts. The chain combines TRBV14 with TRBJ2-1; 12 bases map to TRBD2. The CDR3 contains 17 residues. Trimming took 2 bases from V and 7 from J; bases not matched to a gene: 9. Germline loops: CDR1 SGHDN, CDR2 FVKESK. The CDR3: CASSQFYRTSGDNEQFF. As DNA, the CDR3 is TGTGCCAGCAGCCAATTTTATAGGACTAGCGGGGATAATGAGCAGTTCTTC.

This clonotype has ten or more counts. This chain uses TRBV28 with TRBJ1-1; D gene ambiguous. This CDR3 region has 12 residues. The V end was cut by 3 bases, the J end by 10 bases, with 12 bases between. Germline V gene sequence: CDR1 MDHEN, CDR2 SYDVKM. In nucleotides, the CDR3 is TGTGCCAGCAGTTTGCTCTCCGGGCGAGCTTTCTTT. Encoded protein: CASSLLSGRAFF.

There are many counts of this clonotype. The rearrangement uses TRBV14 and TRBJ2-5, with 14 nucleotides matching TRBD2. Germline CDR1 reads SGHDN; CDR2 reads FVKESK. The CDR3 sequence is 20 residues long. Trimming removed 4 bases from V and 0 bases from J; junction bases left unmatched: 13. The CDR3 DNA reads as TGTGCCAGCAGCCCGTACCCGGGACTAGCGGGAGAGGTGAACCAAGAGACCCAGTACTTC. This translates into CASSPYPGLAGEVNQETQYF.

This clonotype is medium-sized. CDR3 bases: TGTGCCAGCAGCCTAACAGACACCGGGACAGGGGGCAGAAAACTGTTTTTT. Encoded protein: CASSLTDTGTGGRKLFF. V gene TRBV4-2 combines with J gene TRBJ1-4; TRBD1 matches 12 bases. Germline V gives CDR1 LGHNA, CDR2 YNFKEQ. The CDR3 has 17 residues. The V gene end was trimmed by 4 bases and the J gene end by 10 bases; junction bases not matched to a gene: 13.

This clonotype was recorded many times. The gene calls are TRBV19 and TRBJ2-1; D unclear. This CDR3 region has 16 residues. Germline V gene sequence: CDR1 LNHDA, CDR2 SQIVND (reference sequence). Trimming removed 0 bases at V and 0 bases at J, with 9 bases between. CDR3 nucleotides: TGTGCCAGTAGTATAGAAGGGCAGAGCTCCTACAATGAGCAGTTCTTC. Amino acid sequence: CASSIEGQSSYNEQFF.